One sample yielded the 22 T cell receptor beta chains listed below, sequenced in a study of shared clonotypes between healthy human individuals. Data came from immunoSEQ multiplex PCR; TCRdb stores just in-frame clones and leaves some out. The data contain around 370,000 clones, 96% of them singletons. Sequenced material: memory CD8+ T cells sorted from blood. Documented subset: CD45RO+ cells pooled with CCR7-negative TemRA cells. These TCRs come from a man younger than 45 in good health.

This chain joins TRBV7-6 and TRBJ2-7; 12 bases line up with TRBD2. The CDR3 has 14 residues. With V trimmed by 5 bases and J by 2 bases, 1 base remained unmatched. CDR1 SGHVS and CDR2 FNYEAQ come from the germline V gene. The CDR3: CASSRLAGAYEQYF. Written as DNA, the CDR3 is TGTGCCAGCAGCCGACTAGCGGGAGCCTACGAGCAGTACTTC.

V usage is TRBV4-2 and J usage is TRBJ2-2; 9 nucleotides line up with TRBD2. V shed 4 bases, J shed 5 bases, and the junction held 8 bases outside the gene matches. Per the germline V gene, CDR1 is LGHNA and CDR2 is YNFKEQ. The CDR3 runs to 16 residues. CDR3 sequence: CASSPIAGVETGELFF. CDR3 nucleotide sequence: TGTGCCAGCAGCCCCATAGCGGGAGTAGAAACCGGGGAGCTGTTTTTT.

The J gene is TRBJ2-1, the V gene TRBV5-1; 9 bases align to TRBD2. This CDR3 region has 16 residues. The J segment lost 6 bases and the V segment lost 0 bases, leaving 7 bases of the junction unmatched. The germline V gene encodes CDR1 SGHRS and CDR2 YFSETQ. The CDR3 bases are TGCGCCAGCAGCTTGGGAGGACTAGCGATCGGCAATGAGCAGTTCTTC. It translates to CASSLGGLAIGNEQFF.

This chain uses TRBV6-5 with TRBJ1-1; D is unresolved. CDR1 and CDR2 from the germline V gene are MNHEY and SVGAGI. The CDR3 covers 13 residues. The V end lost 2 bases, the J end lost 2 bases, and 6 bases lay between the germline ends. For the CDR3, the DNA is TGTGCCAGCAGTTACGGGCCCAACACTGAAGCTTTCTTT. It specifies CASSYGPNTEAFF.

The chain has TRBV27 and TRBJ1-3; D might be TRBD1 (5 bases). The germline gives CDR1 MNHEY, CDR2 SMNVEV (reference sequence). The V end was cut by 8 bases, the J end by 8 bases, with 16 bases between. CDR3 length: 13 amino acids. CDR3 sequence: CASVPRGGDTIYF. CDR3 DNA sequence: TGTGCCAGCGTTCCCCGGGGGGGGGACACCATATATTTT.

The gene calls are TRBV30 and TRBJ1-4; TRBD1 is a possible D gene (6 bases). The CDR3 spans 11 residues. V gave up 5 bases and J gave up 5 bases, with 6 bases separating them. Germline V gives CDR1 GTSNPN, CDR2 SVGIG (reference sequence). The CDR3 here is CAWGQNEKLFF. Written as DNA, the CDR3 is TGTGCCTGGGGACAGAATGAAAAACTGTTTTTT.

The rearrangement links TRBV7-2 to TRBJ1-6; D might be TRBD1 (5 bases). V lost 4 bases and J lost 6, with 16 bases in between. The CDR3 has 16 amino acids. Germline-derived CDR1 and CDR2 are SGHTA and FQGNSA. The CDR3 region is CASSSRRGGSNSPLHF. CDR3 in DNA: TGTGCCAGCAGCTCCCGTCGCGGGGGAAGTAATTCACCCCTCCACTTT.

The rearrangement uses TRBV6-1 and TRBJ2-5; 7 bases fit TRBD1. The germline V gene encodes CDR1 MNHNS and CDR2 SASEGT. The CDR3 length is 15 residues. After removal of 1 base from V and 0 bases from J, the junction contained 2 bases not matched to a gene. For the CDR3, the DNA is TGTGCCAGCAGTGAAGGGACAGGCTACCAAGAGACCCAGTACTTC. It translates to CASSEGTGYQETQYF.

This chain joins TRBV5-4 and TRBJ2-7; D gene uncertain. The CDR3 loop spans 12 amino acids. Trimming removed 0 bases at V and 4 bases at J, with 5 bases between. Germline V gives CDR1 SGHNT, CDR2 YYREEE (reference sequence). This chain's CDR3 is CASSLEEYEQYF. The CDR3 DNA reads TGTGCCAGCAGCTTGGAAGAGTACGAGCAGTACTTC.

The chain joins TRBV10-3 to TRBJ2-7, with TRBD2 as a possible D gene (6 bases). V was clipped by 1 base and J by 3 bases, with 10 bases between them. The CDR3 extends over 14 amino acids. Germline V gene data show CDR1 as ENHRY and CDR2 as SYGVKD. CDR3 in DNA: TGTGCCATCAGTGAGTGGGGGGTAGACTACGAGCAGTACTTC. Translated, it gives CAISEWGVDYEQYF.

The rearrangement joins TRBV28 to TRBJ1-4; TRBD1 matches at 7 bases. CDR1 and CDR2 from the germline V gene are MDHEN and SYDVKM. CDR3 length: 13 residues. The CDR3 here is CAARRGANEKLFF. The CDR3 DNA follows: TGTGCGGCCCGCAGGGGGGCTAATGAAAAACTGTTTTTT.

The chain links TRBV21-1 to TRBJ1-5. TRBV21-1 corresponds to a pseudogene. CDR3 length equals 13 residues. The CDR3 DNA reads TGTGCCAGAACTTCAGGGGGGGATCAGCCCCAGCATTTT. This translates into CARTSGGDQPQHF.

The chain couples TRBV28 to TRBJ1-1; weak D call: TRBD1 (6 bases). Trimming took off 6 bases at V and 4 bases at J, with 9 bases between the two ends. The germline V gene encodes CDR1 MDHEN and CDR2 SYDVKM. The CDR3 runs to 12 residues. The CDR3 bases are TGTGCCAGCAGAGTACAGGGCACTGAAGCTTTCTTT. As protein: CASRVQGTEAFF.

The rearrangement uses TRBV5-5 and TRBJ2-4; no firm D call. Trimming cost V 0 bases and J 2 bases, with 6 bases left between them. Germline CDR1 reads SGHKS; CDR2 reads YYEKEE (reference sequence). CDR3 length: 14 residues. For the CDR3, the DNA is TGTGCCAGCAGCTTGGGAGGACCCAAAAACATTCAGTACTTC. Protein product: CASSLGGPKNIQYF.

This clone was observed once. This sequence joins TRBV6-1 and TRBJ2-2; weak D call: TRBD1 (5 bases). Germline V gene lookup returns CDR1 MNHNS and CDR2 SASEGT. V was shortened by 6 bases and J by 2 bases, with 7 bases between the two germline ends. The CDR3 length is 13 residues. DNA for the CDR3: TGTGCCAGCAGGGGGCGAAACACCGGGGAGCTGTTTTTT. Its protein is CASRGRNTGELFF.

This chain joins TRBV29-1 and TRBJ1-2, with 9 nucleotides matching TRBD1. V was pared by 6 bases and J by 5 bases, with 7 bases of the junction left unmatched. From germline, CDR1 is SQVTM and CDR2 ANQGSEA. The CDR3 loop spans 13 amino acids. CDR3: CSVLAGTGYGYTF. The CDR3, as DNA: TGCAGCGTCTTAGCCGGGACAGGGTATGGCTACACCTTC.

This clone was counted a single time. The chain uses TRBV7-2 and TRBJ2-7, with D tentatively TRBD1 or TRBD2 (5 bases each). The germline V and J ends were trimmed by 5 bases and 3 bases, with 17 bases remaining between them. Germline V CDR1 and CDR2: SGHTA, FQGNSA. The CDR3 is 15 residues long. CDR3 sequence: CASSPQSGTLYEQYF. CDR3 coding DNA: TGTGCCAGCAGCCCTCAATCCGGGACCCTCTACGAGCAGTACTTC.

The gene calls are TRBV10-2 and TRBJ1-4, with D unclear. V was shortened by 8 bases and J by 8 bases, with 12 bases between the two germline ends. CDR1 and CDR2 (germline): WSHSY, SAAADI. The length of the CDR3 is 12 residues. This CDR3 is CASRREEEKLFF. In DNA, the CDR3 is TGCGCCAGCCGGAGGGAGGAGGAAAAACTGTTTTTT.

The chain carries TRBV5-1 and TRBJ2-5, with D possibly being TRBD1 (6 bases). V was shortened by 4 bases and J by 4 bases, with 14 bases between the two germline ends. This CDR3 is 14 amino acids long. CDR1 is SGHRS, CDR2 YFSETQ, per germline. The CDR3 loop is CASSATGIRETQYF. CDR3 DNA: TGCGCCAGCAGCGCAACAGGGATTCGAGAGACCCAGTACTTC.

On this clone itself: The same CDR3 can be traced to other DNA sequences in this sample. As DNA, the CDR3 is TGTGCCAGCAGCTTAGACCGGGGGTATGGCTACACCTTC. Translating gives CASSLDRGYGYTF. The chain recombines TRBV7-2 with TRBJ1-2; the D gene is possibly TRBD1 (5 bases). The CDR3 extends over 13 amino acids. CDR1 and CDR2 from the germline V gene are SGHTA and FQGNSA. The ends were cut back, 1 base at V and 5 bases at J, with 8 bases in the middle. The full variable domain, with the rest looked up from reference TRBV7-2 and TRBJ1-2, is GAGVSQSPSNKVTEKGKDVELRCDPISGHTALYWYRQSLGQGLEFLIYFQGNSAPDKSGLPSDRFSAERTGGSVSTLTIQRTQQEDSAVYLCASSLDRGYGYTFGSGTRLTVV.

This clone was seen only once. The chain employs TRBV29-1 and TRBJ1-1; D unresolved. The CDR3 length is 16 residues. Germline V CDR1 and CDR2: SQVTM, ANQGSEA. Trimming took off 5 bases at V and 0 bases at J, with 19 bases between the two ends. The chain's CDR3 is CSVNVNGWPLNTEAFF. The CDR3 DNA reads TGCAGCGTTAATGTCAATGGATGGCCATTGAACACTGAAGCTTTCTTT.

In its sample, this clone was seen once. The chain is built from TRBV10-3 and TRBJ2-1; 8 nucleotides match TRBD1. V shed 9 bases, J shed 6 bases, and the junction held 4 bases outside the gene matches. There are 12 residues in the CDR3. The germline V gene has CDR1 ENHRY and CDR2 SYGVKD. CDR3 residues: CAMNTGGNEQFF. The CDR3 DNA reads TGTGCCATGAACACAGGGGGCAATGAGCAGTTCTTC.